These T cell receptor beta chains were read from a single sample in a study of beta chain features in type 1 diabetes. Libraries were prepared by immunoSEQ multiplex PCR; TCRdb keeps only in-frame clonotypes and omits some of them. The top ten clones hold approximately 4% of a sample with about 240,000 clones, about 30% of them seen once. Sequencing input: central memory CD4+ T cells from blood. The receptor set was obtained from a man between 25 and 39 years old in good health. The CDR3 runs from the conserved cysteine through the conserved F or W. The D gene is left open where the match is weak. For some rows the clone size is stated as once, few or many, or as a class when expanded; others skip it.

j_gene: TRBJ2-5
abundance: .
v_gene: TRBV4-3
d_gene: .
CDR3aa: CASSQEGRAQETQYF
CDR3nt: TGCGCCAGCAGCCAAGAGGGCAGGGCACAAGAGACCCAGTACTTC

j_gene: TRBJ2-7
abundance: .
v_gene: TRBV30
d_gene: .
CDR3aa: CAWSVLRYEQYF
CDR3nt: TGTGCCTGGAGTGTACTCAGATACGAGCAGTACTTC

j_gene: TRBJ2-7
abundance: .
v_gene: TRBV13
d_gene: .
CDR3aa: CASSLEYEQYF
CDR3nt: TGTGCCAGCAGCTTAGAATACGAGCAGTACTTC

j_gene: TRBJ1-5
abundance: .
v_gene: TRBV18
d_gene: .
CDR3aa: CASSAGNQPQHF
CDR3nt: TGTGCCAGCTCGGCGGGCAATCAGCCCCAGCATTTT

j_gene: TRBJ2-3
abundance: .
v_gene: TRBV15
d_gene: .
CDR3aa: CATSLSADTQYF
CDR3nt: TGTGCCACCAGCCTCTCGGCAGATACGCAGTATTTT

j_gene: TRBJ2-3
abundance: .
v_gene: TRBV9
d_gene: .
CDR3aa: CASSVRSGPADTQYF
CDR3nt: TGTGCCAGCAGCGTAAGGTCAGGTCCCGCAGATACGCAGTATTTT

j_gene: TRBJ2-3
abundance: .
v_gene: TRBV5-4
d_gene: .
CDR3aa: CASSLERGATDTQYF
CDR3nt: TGTGCCAGCAGCTTGGAACGGGGGGCCACAGATACGCAGTATTTT

j_gene: TRBJ2-7
abundance: few
v_gene: TRBV25-1
d_gene: TRBD1
CDR3aa: CASRGQGRREDSTYEQYF
CDR3nt: TGTGCCAGCAGGGGACAGGGAAGACGGGAGGACTCTACCTACGAGCAGTACTTC

j_gene: TRBJ2-5
abundance: .
v_gene: TRBV7-9
d_gene: .
CDR3aa: CASSYSFQPQETQYF
CDR3nt: TGTGCCAGCAGCTACTCGTTTCAGCCCCAAGAGACCCAGTACTTC

j_gene: TRBJ2-1
abundance: .
v_gene: TRBV6-5
d_gene: .
CDR3aa: CASRDGYNEQFF
CDR3nt: TGTGCCAGCAGGGACGGCTACAATGAGCAGTTCTTC

j_gene: TRBJ2-6
abundance: few
v_gene: TRBV5-5
d_gene: .
CDR3aa: CASRIRGSGANVLTF
CDR3nt: TGTGCCAGCAGGATAAGGGGTTCTGGGGCCAACGTCCTGACTTTC

j_gene: TRBJ2-7
abundance: .
v_gene: TRBV28
d_gene: TRBD1
CDR3aa: CASSGTVYEQYF
CDR3nt: TGTGCCAGCAGTGGGACAGTCTACGAGCAGTACTTC

j_gene: TRBJ1-1
abundance: few
v_gene: TRBV5-1
d_gene: .
CDR3aa: CASSWGQTNTEAFF
CDR3nt: TGCGCCAGCAGCTGGGGGCAGACGAACACTGAAGCTTTCTTT

j_gene: TRBJ1-1
abundance: few
v_gene: TRBV29-1
d_gene: .
CDR3aa: CSVSTGFPTEAFF
CDR3nt: TGCAGCGTTTCGACAGGTTTTCCCACTGAAGCTTTCTTT

j_gene: TRBJ2-7
abundance: .
v_gene: TRBV7-2
d_gene: .
CDR3aa: CASRWTGSIWQYF
CDR3nt: TGTGCCAGCAGGTGGACCGGGAGCATATGGCAGTACTTC

j_gene: TRBJ2-7
abundance: few
v_gene: TRBV7-2
d_gene: TRBD1
CDR3aa: CASSPRTGAYEQYF
CDR3nt: TGTGCCAGCAGTCCTAGGACAGGGGCCTACGAGCAGTACTTC

j_gene: TRBJ2-3
abundance: few
v_gene: TRBV29-1
d_gene: .
CDR3aa: CSVLGRTSTDTQYF
CDR3nt: TGCAGCGTTCTAGGGCGGACTAGCACAGATACGCAGTATTTT

j_gene: TRBJ1-1
abundance: .
v_gene: TRBV2
d_gene: .
CDR3aa: CASMEGMGTEAFF
CDR3nt: TGTGCCAGCATGGAGGGTATGGGCACTGAAGCTTTCTTT

j_gene: TRBJ2-7
abundance: .
v_gene: TRBV2
d_gene: TRBD1
CDR3aa: CASTEEGAVSYEQYF
CDR3nt: TGTGCCAGCACCGAAGAGGGGGCCGTCTCCTACGAGCAGTACTTC

j_gene: TRBJ2-3
abundance: .
v_gene: TRBV29-1
d_gene: TRBD1
CDR3aa: CSAHRGSTDTQYF
CDR3nt: TGCAGCGCCCACAGGGGCTCCACAGATACGCAGTATTTT

j_gene: TRBJ2-1
abundance: .
v_gene: TRBV28
d_gene: TRBD2
CDR3aa: CASRVGGRSYNEQFF
CDR3nt: TGTGCCAGCAGGGTTGGCGGGAGATCCTACAATGAGCAGTTCTTC

j_gene: TRBJ2-7
abundance: .
v_gene: TRBV5-4
d_gene: TRBD2
CDR3aa: CASSPTSGGTSYEQYF
CDR3nt: TGTGCCAGCAGCCCAACTAGCGGGGGGACGTCCTACGAGCAGTACTTC

j_gene: TRBJ2-3
abundance: .
v_gene: TRBV7-2
d_gene: .
CDR3aa: CASSSRGGTQYF
CDR3nt: TGTGCCAGCAGCTCTCGAGGGGGTACGCAGTATTTT

j_gene: TRBJ2-3
abundance: few
v_gene: TRBV29-1
d_gene: TRBD1
CDR3aa: CSVVRRDRGSADTQYF
CDR3nt: TGCAGCGTTGTTAGGCGGGACAGGGGGTCCGCAGATACGCAGTATTTT

j_gene: TRBJ2-7
abundance: few
v_gene: TRBV20-1
d_gene: .
CDR3aa: CSARPYEQYF
CDR3nt: TGCAGTGCTAGGCCCTACGAGCAGTACTTC

j_gene: TRBJ1-6
abundance: .
v_gene: TRBV5-1
d_gene: .
CDR3aa: CASSLARAGDSPLHF
CDR3nt: TGCGCCAGCAGCTTGGCCCGGGCAGGGGATTCACCCCTCCACTTT

j_gene: TRBJ1-1
abundance: few
v_gene: TRBV30
d_gene: .
CDR3aa: CAWREGLNTEAFF
CDR3nt: TGTGCCTGGAGAGAGGGACTGAACACTGAAGCTTTCTTT

j_gene: TRBJ2-1
abundance: .
v_gene: TRBV30
d_gene: TRBD1
CDR3aa: CAWTGGHSSYNEQFF
CDR3nt: TGTGCCTGGACAGGGGGTCATAGCTCCTACAATGAGCAGTTCTTC

j_gene: TRBJ2-7
abundance: few
v_gene: TRBV28
d_gene: .
CDR3aa: CASSSGPSSYEQYF
CDR3nt: TGTGCCAGCAGTTCCGGCCCGAGCTCCTACGAGCAGTACTTC

j_gene: TRBJ2-1
abundance: many
v_gene: TRBV2
d_gene: .
CDR3aa: CASSDGGPSYNEQFF
CDR3nt: TGTGCCAGCAGTGATGGGGGTCCCTCCTACAATGAGCAGTTCTTC

j_gene: TRBJ2-2
abundance: few
v_gene: TRBV7-2
d_gene: .
CDR3aa: CASNLGTTTGELFF
CDR3nt: TGTGCCAGCAACCTCGGGACGACCACCGGGGAGCTGTTTTTT

j_gene: TRBJ2-3
abundance: .
v_gene: TRBV4-2
d_gene: .
CDR3aa: CASSQEAQAFRTDTQYF
CDR3nt: TGTGCCAGCAGCCAAGAGGCCCAGGCCTTTCGCACAGATACGCAGTATTTT

j_gene: TRBJ2-7
abundance: .
v_gene: TRBV30
d_gene: .
CDR3aa: CAWSPPSLNYEQYF
CDR3nt: TGTGCCTGGAGTCCACCGTCCCTCAACTACGAGCAGTACTTC

j_gene: TRBJ2-5
abundance: .
v_gene: TRBV28
d_gene: TRBD1
CDR3aa: CASGTGRETQYF
CDR3nt: TGTGCCAGTGGGACAGGGCGAGAGACCCAGTACTTC

j_gene: TRBJ1-1
abundance: .
v_gene: TRBV5-4
d_gene: .
CDR3aa: CASTTLGMNTEAFF
CDR3nt: TGTGCCAGCACTACTCTAGGGATGAACACTGAAGCTTTCTTT

j_gene: TRBJ2-7
abundance: few
v_gene: TRBV30
d_gene: .
CDR3aa: CAWSDPRTRSSYEQYF
CDR3nt: TGTGCCTGGAGCGACCCCCGGACAAGGAGCTCCTACGAGCAGTACTTC

j_gene: TRBJ1-1
abundance: .
v_gene: TRBV12-5
d_gene: .
CDR3aa: CASGWNFEAFF
CDR3nt: TGTGCTAGTGGCTGGAACTTTGAAGCTTTCTTT

j_gene: TRBJ2-7
abundance: few
v_gene: TRBV25-1
d_gene: .
CDR3aa: CASSTTATYEQYF
CDR3nt: TGTGCCAGCAGTACAACAGCCACCTACGAGCAGTACTTC

j_gene: TRBJ2-1
abundance: few
v_gene: TRBV30
d_gene: TRBD2
CDR3aa: CACEPSGDHYNEQFF
CDR3nt: TGTGCCTGTGAGCCTAGCGGGGATCACTACAATGAGCAGTTCTTC

j_gene: TRBJ2-2
abundance: few
v_gene: TRBV7-2
d_gene: TRBD1
CDR3aa: CASSSLRGRGRELFF
CDR3nt: TGTGCCAGCAGCTCCCTCAGGGGGCGCGGCCGGGAGCTGTTTTTT

j_gene: TRBJ1-5
abundance: few
v_gene: TRBV9
d_gene: .
CDR3aa: CASSVEGRDNQPQHF
CDR3nt: TGTGCCAGCAGCGTAGAGGGCAGGGATAATCAGCCCCAGCATTTT

j_gene: TRBJ2-3
abundance: .
v_gene: TRBV7-9
d_gene: TRBD2
CDR3aa: CATSDGRAGDTQYF
CDR3nt: TGTGCCACCTCAGACGGGAGGGCGGGAGATACGCAGTATTTT

j_gene: TRBJ1-4
abundance: many
v_gene: TRBV6-6
d_gene: TRBD1
CDR3aa: CASRDRGEKLFF
CDR3nt: TGTGCCAGCAGGGACAGGGGTGAAAAACTGTTTTTT

j_gene: TRBJ2-3
abundance: .
v_gene: TRBV7-2
d_gene: .
CDR3aa: CASSLGPRTDTQYF
CDR3nt: TGTGCCAGCAGCTTAGGCCCACGCACAGATACGCAGTATTTT

j_gene: TRBJ2-1
abundance: few
v_gene: TRBV30
d_gene: .
CDR3aa: CAWSNPLETFNEQFF
CDR3nt: TGTGCCTGGAGTAACCCACTGGAGACCTTCAATGAGCAGTTCTTC

j_gene: TRBJ2-1
abundance: .
v_gene: TRBV6-1
d_gene: .
CDR3aa: CASREGSYNEQFF
CDR3nt: TGTGCCAGCAGGGAGGGTTCCTACAATGAGCAGTTCTTC

j_gene: TRBJ1-3
abundance: few
v_gene: TRBV30
d_gene: .
CDR3aa: CAWSSSFGNTIYF
CDR3nt: TGTGCCTGGAGTTCGAGTTTCGGAAACACCATATATTTT

j_gene: TRBJ2-2
abundance: .
v_gene: TRBV9
d_gene: .
CDR3aa: CASSDRANTGELFF
CDR3nt: TGTGCCAGCAGCGACAGGGCGAACACCGGGGAGCTGTTTTTT

j_gene: TRBJ2-7
abundance: many
v_gene: TRBV10-3
d_gene: .
CDR3aa: CAISPGLYEQYF
CDR3nt: TGTGCCATCAGTCCAGGTCTCTACGAGCAGTACTTC

j_gene: TRBJ2-1
abundance: .
v_gene: TRBV25-1
d_gene: TRBD1
CDR3aa: CASSVAGTGNYNEQFF
CDR3nt: TGTGCCAGCAGTGTAGCCGGGACAGGGAACTACAATGAGCAGTTCTTC

j_gene: TRBJ2-3
abundance: .
v_gene: TRBV20-1
d_gene: .
CDR3aa: CSVIKTDTQYF
CDR3nt: TGCAGTGTCATCAAAACAGATACGCAGTATTTT